The 29 T cell receptor beta chains reported below all come from one sample, sequenced in a study of a mutant IDH1 vaccine in newly diagnosed glioma. No antigens are known for them. The time point was: week 23, last vaccination. Doses comprised 300 ug of mutant IDH1 20-mer peptide each, plus topical imiquimod. Using immunoSEQ multiplex PCR, the repertoire was profiled, and TCRdb retains in-frame clones only, with some absent. The sample lists approximately 44,000 clones, less than 85% seen once, with 2.4% in the top ten. Sequenced material: PBMCs, taken from a glioma patient whose treatment included an IDH1 peptide vaccine. The receptors come from a woman aged 18-35 years with glioma. Some clones in this sample may be carry-over from other donors' samples.

This chain links TRBV7-9 with TRBJ2-5; perhaps TRBD2 as D (6 bases). The CDR3 has 17 amino acids. V was pared by 0 bases and J by 1 base, with 15 bases between. The germline CDR1 and CDR2 sequences are SEHNR and FQNEAQ (reference sequence). CDR3 DNA: TGTGCCAGCAGCTTAGCCGGGACTCCCTGGGGCCAAGAGACCCAGTACTTC. Protein: CASSLAGTPWGQETQYF.

The chain is built from TRBV7-3 and TRBJ2-6; 7 bases are shared with TRBD1. This CDR3 contains 15 residues. Per the germline V gene, CDR1 is SGHTA and CDR2 is FQGTGA. J gave up 8 bases and V 5 bases, and 9 bases lay outside the gene matches. The CDR3 is CASSPRQGSTNVLTF. The CDR3 DNA reads TGTGCCAGCAGCCCTCGACAGGGAAGTACCAACGTCCTGACTTTC.

This clone has just one count. This sequence joins TRBV11-2 and TRBJ2-7, with D possibly being TRBD2 (5 bases). From germline, CDR1 is SGHAT and CDR2 FQNNGV. The V end was cut by 4 bases, the J end by 2 bases, with 9 bases between. The CDR3 is 13 amino acids. CDR3 residues: CASSSTTTYEQYF. The CDR3, as DNA: TGTGCCAGCAGCTCAACGACTACCTACGAGCAGTACTTC.

The CDR3 DNA is TGTGCCAGCTCACCACCATGGCGGGGGGGCAGGGGCAATGAGCAGTTCTTC. This codes for CASSPPWRGGRGNEQFF. This chain links TRBV18 with TRBJ2-1; TRBD2 matches 9 bases. CDR3 length: 17 amino acids. CDR1 KGHSH and CDR2 LQKENI come from the germline V gene. V shed 0 bases, J shed 6 bases, and the junction held 9 bases outside the gene matches.

This sequence joins TRBV6-6 and TRBJ2-7; 9 nucleotides agree with TRBD1. V was pared by 1 base and J by 3 bases, with 4 bases of the junction left unmatched. Germline CDR1 reads MNHNY; CDR2 reads SVGAGI (reference sequence). CDR3 length: 15 amino acids. The CDR3 protein is CASSYLVGQGYEQYF. The CDR3, as DNA: TGTGCCAGCAGTTACTTAGTGGGACAGGGCTACGAGCAGTACTTC.

This clone was seen a few times. The V and J genes are TRBV7-8 and TRBJ1-6; D unresolved. V dropped 5 bases and J dropped 9 bases, with 11 bases sitting between them. This CDR3 is built from 13 residues. CDR1 SGHVS and CDR2 FQNEAQ come from the germline V gene. CDR3 DNA: TGTGCCAGCAGCACTCGACGGGGTTCACCCCTCCACTTT. Protein: CASSTRRGSPLHF.

The chain carries TRBV2 and TRBJ2-5, with 10 bases that match TRBD1. Unmatched junction bases numbered 9, after V lost 8 bases and J lost 3 bases. Germline CDR1 SNHLY, CDR2 FYNNEI. This CDR3 spans 15 amino acids. CDR3 sequence reads: CASLGGGTGEETQYF. For the CDR3, the DNA is TGTGCCAGCCTCGGGGGGGGGACAGGGGAAGAGACCCAGTACTTC.

The CDR3 DNA reads TGTGCCAGCAGCTTAGTCGGCCGGAACACTGAAGCTTTCTTT. Protein: CASSLVGRNTEAFF. The gene calls are TRBV7-2 and TRBJ1-1; D gene uncertain. V was clipped by 1 base and J by 1 base, with 7 bases between them. Germline loops: CDR1 SGHTA, CDR2 FQGNSA. This CDR3 has 14 residues. Together with reference TRBV7-2 and TRBJ1-1, the CDR3 gives the full variable domain: GAGVSQSPSNKVTEKGKDVELRCDPISGHTALYWYRQSLGQGLEFLIYFQGNSAPDKSGLPSDRFSAERTGGSVSTLTIQRTQQEDSAVYLCASSLVGRNTEAFFGQGTRLTVV.

Comment on this clone: One end of the junction is discordant with germline, which a read error may explain. The chain has TRBV6-1 and TRBJ1-1; D may be TRBD1 (5 bases). There are 17 residues in the CDR3. The germline V gene encodes CDR1 MNHNS and CDR2 SASEGT. The CDR3 sequence is CASSEEYRTLMNTEAFF. The CDR3 DNA reads TGTGCCAGCAGCGAAGAGTACAGGACCCTTATGAACACTGAAGCTTTCTTT.

The V call is TRBV6-1, the J call TRBJ2-5; D possibly corresponds to TRBD2 (6 bases). CDR3 length: 14 residues. V was cut by 3 bases and J by 5 bases, with 13 bases left in between. Per the germline V gene, CDR1 is MNHNS and CDR2 is SASEGT. The CDR3: CASSDGGGRETQYF. CDR3 nucleotides: TGTGCCAGCAGTGACGGGGGTGGTCGGGAGACCCAGTACTTC.

The J gene is TRBJ1-2, the V gene TRBV30, with a weak D call TRBD1 (6 bases). V was shortened by 6 bases and J by 4 bases, with 15 bases between the two germline ends. The CDR3 has 13 residues. The germline CDR1 and CDR2 sequences are GTSNPN and SVGIG (reference sequence). Written as DNA, the CDR3 is TGTGCCTGCAGAAGGGGGAGAGGCTATGGCTACACCTTC. It encodes CACRRGRGYGYTF.

This rearrangement joins TRBV13 to TRBJ2-2; D not resolved. The CDR3 contains 13 residues. CDR1 and CDR2 from the germline V gene are PRHDT and FYEKMQ (reference sequence). Trimming pared 5 bases from V and 7 bases from J, leaving 11 bases between. CDR3 bases: TGTGCCAGCAGCCCCCGCCCGAGCGGGGAGCTGTTTTTT. As protein: CASSPRPSGELFF.

The rearrangement joins TRBV5-1 to TRBJ2-3; D call uncertain. The CDR3 is made up of 11 amino acids. The ends were cut back, 0 bases at V and 5 bases at J, with 1 base in the middle. From germline, CDR1 is SGHRS and CDR2 YFSETQ. This CDR3 is CASSLGDTQYF. CDR3 bases: TGCGCCAGCAGCTTGGGAGATACGCAGTATTTT.

The chain recombines TRBV5-4 with TRBJ2-3; 12 bases are shared with TRBD2. Germline V CDR1 and CDR2: SGHNT, YYREEE (reference sequence). The CDR3 runs 16 residues. V lost 1 base to trimming and J lost 6 bases; unmatched junction nucleotides: 6. The DNA of the CDR3 is TGTGCCAGCAGCTTGCCTCTAGCGGGGGGGCAGGATACGCAGTATTTT. Protein: CASSLPLAGGQDTQYF.

The chain uses TRBV30 and TRBJ2-7, with D tentatively TRBD1 (7 bases). The germline V gene has CDR1 GTSNPN and CDR2 SVGIG (reference sequence). This CDR3 is 15 amino acids long. Trimming stripped 3 bases from V and 1 base from J, with 16 bases between. In DNA, the CDR3 is TGTGCCTGGAGCGTGGGCGGGACAGTTTCCTACGAGCAGTACTTC. Amino acid sequence: CAWSVGGTVSYEQYF. Based on the CDR3 plus reference TRBV30 and TRBJ2-7, the full variable domain is SQTIHQWPATLVQPVGSPLSLECTVEGTSNPNLYWYRQAAGRGLQLLFYSVGIGQISSEVPQNLSASRPQDRQFILSSKKLLLSDSGFYLCAWSVGGTVSYEQYFGPGTRLTVT.

This chain joins TRBV11-2 and TRBJ2-7; maybe TRBD2 (5 bases). CDR1 is SGHAT, CDR2 FQNNGV, per germline. There are 16 residues in the CDR3. The V gene lost 5 bases and the J gene lost 3 bases, with 20 bases spanning the gap. The CDR3, as DNA: TGTGCCAGCAGCCCGAGGGCGGTTTCAGGAGGCTACGAGCAGTACTTC. This gives the protein CASSPRAVSGGYEQYF.

The chain links TRBV27 to TRBJ1-5, with 10 bases matching TRBD1. V was clipped by 8 bases and J by 2 bases; unmatched bases: 3. Germline CDR1 and CDR2: MNHEY and SMNVEV (reference sequence). There are 14 residues in the CDR3. CDR3 coding DNA: TGTGCCAGCGCGGGGACAGGGGGCAATCAGCCCCAGCATTTT. It encodes CASAGTGGNQPQHF.

This CDR3 reads CASSPGSADTQYF. As DNA, the CDR3 is TGTGCCAGCAGTCCCGGGAGTGCAGATACGCAGTATTTT. The V and J genes are TRBV6-4 and TRBJ2-3; possibly TRBD2 for D (6 bases). Deletions cut 5 bases from V and 4 bases from J, with 10 bases between. This CDR3 comprises 13 residues. Germline CDR1 MRHNA, CDR2 SNTAGT.

This clone has just one count. This chain links TRBV25-1 with TRBJ2-7, with a weak D call TRBD2 (7 bases). V was pared by 1 base and J by 2 bases, with 9 bases between. CDR1 MGHDK and CDR2 SYGVNS come from the germline V gene. CDR3 length equals 14 residues. Written as DNA, the CDR3 is TGTGCCAGCAGTGAATGGGGGGGCACCTACGAGCAGTACTTC. It codes for CASSEWGGTYEQYF.

The genes are TRBV7-9 and TRBJ2-5; D remains ambiguous. Trimming left V 5 bases short and J 5 bases short, with 6 bases between. The CDR3 runs 11 residues. The V gene's germline CDR1 is SEHNR and CDR2 FQNEAQ (reference sequence). CDR3 loop: CASSLLETQYF. The DNA of the CDR3 is TGTGCCAGCAGCCTTCTCGAGACCCAGTACTTC.

This chain connects TRBV29-1 to TRBJ1-2; the D is unclear. The CDR3 is 12 residues long. Germline values: CDR1 SQVTM, CDR2 ANQGSEA. Trimming took off 6 bases at V and 4 bases at J, with 12 bases between the two ends. The CDR3 sequence is CSVERLGYGYTF. CDR3 DNA: TGCAGCGTCGAACGGCTAGGCTATGGCTACACCTTC.

The J gene is TRBJ2-1, the V gene TRBV6-1; tentatively, D is TRBD2 (6 bases). CDR1 is MNHNS and CDR2 is SASEGT in the germline V gene. The CDR3 covers 13 residues. The V end lost 5 bases, the J end lost 3 bases, and 8 bases lay between the germline ends. This CDR3 reads CASSRDFYNEQFF. The DNA for the CDR3 is TGTGCCAGCAGTCGGGACTTCTACAATGAGCAGTTCTTC.

This chain connects TRBV14 to TRBJ1-2; possibly TRBD1 for D (5 bases). CDR3 size: 13 residues. Germline CDR1 is SGHDN and CDR2 is FVKESK. Trimming cost V 1 base and J 3 bases, with 6 bases left between them. CDR3 in amino acids: CASSQAGHYGYTF. For the CDR3, the DNA is TGTGCCAGCAGCCAAGCAGGGCACTATGGCTACACCTTC.

This clone was recorded once. The chain couples TRBV7-8 to TRBJ1-3; no clear D. The CDR3 runs to 18 residues. The V end was cut by 1 base, the J end by 0 bases, with 16 bases between. Germline V gives CDR1 SGHVS, CDR2 FQNEAQ. The CDR3 bases are TGTGCCAGCAGCTTAGGGAGAAGTTACAGAGACTCTGGAAACACCATATATTTT. Amino acid sequence: CASSLGRSYRDSGNTIYF.

J is TRBJ2-2 and V is TRBV27, with D hard to call. Germline assignment: CDR1 MNHEY and CDR2 SMNVEV (reference sequence). The CDR3 spans 11 residues. V gave up 5 bases and J gave up 2 bases, with 0 bases separating them. This CDR3 reads CASSNTGELFF. The CDR3 bases are TGTGCCAGCAGTAACACCGGGGAGCTGTTTTTT.

The genes are TRBV4-3 and TRBJ2-1; D unclear. Germline V lookup: CDR1 LGHNA, CDR2 YSLEER. The CDR3 is made up of 15 amino acids. Trimming left V 0 bases short and J 3 bases short, with 9 bases between. CDR3 in DNA: TGCGCCAGCAGCCAAGATAACGCGCGCTACAATGAGCAGTTCTTC. Translation: CASSQDNARYNEQFF.

This chain uses TRBV5-1 with TRBJ2-1; 8 nucleotides agree with TRBD2. CDR3 length: 17 amino acids. Germline CDR1 and CDR2: SGHRS and YFSETQ. The ends lost 0 bases at V and 4 bases at J; junction bases unmatched: 9. Here the CDR3 DNA reads TGCGCCAGCAGCTTGGGGTCGGGGGGGGCAGGGTACAATGAGCAGTTCTTC. Its protein is CASSLGSGGAGYNEQFF.

The chain couples TRBV7-2 to TRBJ1-1; D unresolved. The CDR3 has 14 residues. Germline V gene sequence: CDR1 SGHTA, CDR2 FQGNSA. V shed 1 base and J shed 1 base, with 7 bases lying between them. CDR3 sequence reads: CASSLGWANTEAFF. The CDR3, as DNA: TGTGCCAGCAGCTTAGGTTGGGCGAACACTGAAGCTTTCTTT.

The chain is built from TRBV30 and TRBJ2-1; 7 nucleotides match TRBD1. Losses at the gene ends were 3 bases for V and 0 bases for J; bases not matched to a gene: 5. Germline CDR1 and CDR2: GTSNPN and SVGIG (reference sequence). The CDR3 is 15 residues long. The CDR3 reads CAWRRGDSSYNEQFF. CDR3 sequence (DNA): TGTGCCTGGAGGAGAGGGGACAGCTCCTACAATGAGCAGTTCTTC.